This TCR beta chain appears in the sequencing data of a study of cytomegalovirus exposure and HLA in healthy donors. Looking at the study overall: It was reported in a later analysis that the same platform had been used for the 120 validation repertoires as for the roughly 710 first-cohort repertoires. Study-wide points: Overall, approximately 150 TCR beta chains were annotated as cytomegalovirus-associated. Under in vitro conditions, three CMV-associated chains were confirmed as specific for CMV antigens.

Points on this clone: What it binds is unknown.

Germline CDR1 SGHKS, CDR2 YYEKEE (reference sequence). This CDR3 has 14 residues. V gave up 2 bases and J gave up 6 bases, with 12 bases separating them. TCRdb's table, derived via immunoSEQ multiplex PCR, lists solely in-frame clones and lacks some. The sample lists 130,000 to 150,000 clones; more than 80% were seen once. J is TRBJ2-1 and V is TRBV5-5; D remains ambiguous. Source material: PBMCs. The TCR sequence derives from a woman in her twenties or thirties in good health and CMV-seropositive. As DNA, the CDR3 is TGTGCCAGCAGCTTTCCCGCGAATATCAATGAGCAGTTCTTC. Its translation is CASSFPANINEQFF.